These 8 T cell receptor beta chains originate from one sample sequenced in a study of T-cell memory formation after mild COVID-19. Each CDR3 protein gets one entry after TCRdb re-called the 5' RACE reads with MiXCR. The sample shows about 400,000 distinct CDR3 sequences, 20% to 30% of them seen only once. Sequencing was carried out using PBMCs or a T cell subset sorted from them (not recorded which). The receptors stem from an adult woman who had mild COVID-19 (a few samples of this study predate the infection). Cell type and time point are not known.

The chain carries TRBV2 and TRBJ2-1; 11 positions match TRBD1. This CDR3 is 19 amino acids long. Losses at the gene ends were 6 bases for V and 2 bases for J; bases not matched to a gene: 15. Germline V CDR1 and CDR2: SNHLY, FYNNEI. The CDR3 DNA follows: TGTGCCAGCAGCGGTCCGGGACAGGGGGGGAAACGGGCCTACAATGAGCAGTTCTTC. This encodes CASSGPGQGGKRAYNEQFF.

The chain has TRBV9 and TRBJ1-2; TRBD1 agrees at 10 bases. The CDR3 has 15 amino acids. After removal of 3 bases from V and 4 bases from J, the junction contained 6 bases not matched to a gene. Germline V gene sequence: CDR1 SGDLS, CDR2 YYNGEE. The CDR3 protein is CASSGQGAPVYGYTF. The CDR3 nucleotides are TGTGCCAGCAGCGGACAGGGGGCGCCGGTCTATGGCTACACCTTC. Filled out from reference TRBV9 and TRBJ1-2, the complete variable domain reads DSGVTQTPKHLITATGQRVTLRCSPRSGDLSVYWYQQSLDQGLQFLIQYYNGEERAKGNILERFSAQQFPDLHSELNLSSLELGDSALYFCASSGQGAPVYGYTFGSGTRLTVV.

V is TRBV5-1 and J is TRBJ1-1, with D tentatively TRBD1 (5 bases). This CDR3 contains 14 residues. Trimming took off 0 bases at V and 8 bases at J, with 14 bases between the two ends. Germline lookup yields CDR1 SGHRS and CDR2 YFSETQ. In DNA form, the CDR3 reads TGCGCCAGCAGCTTGGAGGTGGGGGGGATCGAAGCTTTCTTT. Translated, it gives CASSLEVGGIEAFF.

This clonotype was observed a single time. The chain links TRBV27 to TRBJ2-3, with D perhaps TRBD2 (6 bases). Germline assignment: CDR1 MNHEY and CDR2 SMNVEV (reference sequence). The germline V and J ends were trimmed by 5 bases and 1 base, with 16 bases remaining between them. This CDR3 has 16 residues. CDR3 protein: CASSPDRDSRTDTQYF. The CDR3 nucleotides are TGTGCCAGCAGTCCCGACCGGGACTCTCGCACAGATACGCAGTATTTT.

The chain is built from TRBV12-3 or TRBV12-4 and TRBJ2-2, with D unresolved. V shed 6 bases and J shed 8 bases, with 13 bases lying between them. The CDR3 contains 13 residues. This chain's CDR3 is CASRLQGVGELFF. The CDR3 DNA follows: TGTGCCAGCAGACTACAAGGTGTGGGGGAGCTGTTTTTT.

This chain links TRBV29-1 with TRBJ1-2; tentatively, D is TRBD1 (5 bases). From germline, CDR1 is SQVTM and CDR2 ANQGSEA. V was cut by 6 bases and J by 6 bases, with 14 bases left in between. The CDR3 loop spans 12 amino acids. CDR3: CSVAGTQDGYTF. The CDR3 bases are TGCAGCGTCGCCGGGACTCAGGATGGCTACACCTTC.

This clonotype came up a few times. The CDR3 protein is CASSVGGTGSYEQYF. The CDR3 DNA is TGTGCCAGCAGCGTAGGGGGGACGGGATCCTACGAGCAGTACTTC. The rearrangement joins TRBV9 to TRBJ2-7; D might be TRBD1 or TRBD2, each matching 5 bases. Germline V CDR1 and CDR2: SGDLS, YYNGEE. CDR3 length equals 15 residues. The ends were cut back, 0 bases at V and 1 base at J, with 11 bases in the middle.

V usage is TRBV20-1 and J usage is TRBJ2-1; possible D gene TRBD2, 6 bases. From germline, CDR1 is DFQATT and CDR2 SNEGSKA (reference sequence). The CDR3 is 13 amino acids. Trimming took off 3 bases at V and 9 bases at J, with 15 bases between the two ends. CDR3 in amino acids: CSASPPGRREQFF. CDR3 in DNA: TGCAGTGCTAGCCCCCCAGGGAGGCGTGAGCAGTTCTTC.